This section outlines one T cell receptor (beta chain) sequence together with its context. This clone has ten or more counts. Its antigen target is currently unknown. The read gets to within 3 residues of the CDR3 end, and the germline J gene fills in the rest. CVID samples and control samples contributed equivalent amounts of genomic DNA as sequencing input. For every sample, a 60 bp segment covering the rearranged TCRbeta CDR3 region was amplified and then sequenced. The immunoSEQ assay, a bias-corrected multiplex PCR combined with high-throughput sequencing, was used to amplify TCRbeta. The original pipeline was this. Every unique nucleotide sequence counted as a clone and was annotated with V, D and J genes, copy number and frequency. Sequences were labeled productive if in frame, and non-productive if out of frame or containing stop codons. As previously described, clonality was computed from Shannon's entropy. The predicted amino acid sequences of productive clones were used to derive mean CDR3 Kyte-Doolittle hydropathy. The R hclust function was used to hierarchically cluster scaled V gene usage with Manhattan distance and complete linkage. Sharing of clones by CDR3 amino acid sequence was evaluated through resampling of 12 repertoires per group over 100 rounds. The repertoires were searched for over 60 published EBV-specific TCRbeta sequences and almost 250 published CMV-specific TCRbeta sequences. After two CVID samples that produced fewer than 10,000 sequences were dropped from the analysis, some 42 CVID repertoires remained. Entries here come from immuneACCESS through TCRdb and include only in-frame sequences with V and J called. Some clones fail to appear in such tables; in the studies checked, an unresolved V gene covers under half of the shortfall, and the cause of the remainder is unknown. That table supplies the V and J calls and clone size; D and trimming were determined from the DNA. This sample holds tens of thousands of clones in total, without any singletons. Of the sample, over 0.7% falls within the top ten clones.

This sample was included in a study of T cell clonality in common variable immunodeficiency (dated by TCRdb to between 2014 and 2017). What the authors observed across the whole study: CVID subjects shared fewer TCRbeta clones with each other than healthy controls did (p < 0.0001). CVID TCRbeta sequences were reported to have fewer deletions and N-nucleotide insertions and to lack highly modified clones with 13 or more V deletions. Increased TCRbeta clonality was found in CVID subjects compared with healthy controls (t-test p = 0.018), with the increase being most characteristic of about a third of subjects. According to the authors, figuring out what caused the increased clonality in CVID would require sequencing the repertoires of T cell subpopulations. Although equal DNA input was used, an average of about 87,000 unique sequences per sample was obtained for controls, compared with some 30,000 for CVID samples. Correlations of repertoire features with clinical complications were constrained by heterogeneity among patients within the CVID cohort.

Inclusive of the bounding cysteine and phenylalanine, the CDR3 is 13 residues long. Shown are 30 bases from within the CDR3, in frame from base 1. CDR1 and CDR2, looked up from the germline V gene, are SQVTM and ANQGSEA. For this chain, trimming is 6 bases at the V end and 6 bases at the J end, and the number of junction bases without a gene match is 8. Predominantly Caucasian heritage was noted among both the CVID patients and the healthy controls. From each donor, about 4.5 to 9 ml of heparinized peripheral whole blood was collected. TCRbeta CDR3 repertoires were sequenced from genomic DNA of adults with common variable immune deficiency (CVID) and healthy adult controls. The control group was made up of 22 healthy adult volunteers (about 10 male and approximately twelve female) whose ages ranged from roughly 23 to 66 years, with a mean age of about 35. Diluted blood was density-centrifuged over Hypaque 1077 or Ficoll-Paque to isolate peripheral blood mononuclear cells. Genomic DNA was extracted from unsorted mononuclear cells by Qiagen column purification or by a centrifugation-based method.

In this chain, TRBV29-1 is recombined with TRBJ2-7; 10 junctional bases match TRBD1. Sequencing input: peripheral blood mononuclear cells. The origin of this receptor is a person aged 18-70 years in good health. The part of the CDR3 DNA that was read is TGCAGCGTCGAGGGGACAGGGGTTTTCGAG. This translates into CSVEGTGVFE. The whole CDR3 protein is CSVEGTGVFEQYF.